These 32 T cell receptor beta chains were all obtained from the same sample, sequenced in a study of early T cells in non-severe SARS-CoV-2 infection. TCRdb re-analysed the 5' RACE reads in MiXCR, keeping a single row per CDR3 protein. The profile shows tens of thousands of distinct CDR3 sequences, approximately 11% of them singletons. The material sequenced was whole blood, taken at baseline. The receptors here all came from an adult who was a healthcare worker with PCR-confirmed SARS-CoV-2 infection or an uninfected control (not recorded which).

This chain links TRBV6-2 or TRBV6-3 with TRBJ2-1; D is undetermined. Per the germline V gene, CDR1 is MNHEY and CDR2 is SVGEGT. The V gene lost 10 bases and the J gene lost 0 bases, with 10 bases spanning the gap. CDR3 size: 13 residues. The CDR3 sequence is CATQLGSYNEQFF. The CDR3 DNA reads TGTGCCACACAACTCGGCTCCTACAATGAGCAGTTCTTC.

This clonotype appeared a few times. One end of the junction does not line up with germline, which may come from a read error. The chain links TRBV7-7 to TRBJ2-3; D not certain. Germline CDR1 is SSHAT and CDR2 is FNYEAQ (reference sequence). The CDR3 has 15 residues. This CDR3 reads CASSSTAQSTDTQYF. CDR3 DNA: TGTGCTAGCAGCTCGACGGCCCAGAGCACAGATACGCAGTATTTT.

This clonotype was counted at least ten times. The chain uses TRBV30 and TRBJ2-5; no clear D gene. The CDR3 sequence is 13 residues long. Trimming pared 2 bases from V and 5 bases from J, leaving 12 bases between. Germline V gives CDR1 GTSNPN, CDR2 SVGIG (reference sequence). The CDR3 region has the DNA TGTGCCTGGAGTTCGGACGCCCGGGAGACCCAGTACTTC. Its protein is CAWSSDARETQYF.

This clonotype is judged medium-sized (0.01 to 0.1%). V usage is TRBV18 and J usage is TRBJ2-1, with a tentative D call TRBD1 (5 bases). The CDR3 loop spans 15 amino acids. CDR1 KGHSH and CDR2 LQKENI come from the germline V gene. With 0 bases removed from V and 14 bases from J, the gap between germline ends came to 20 bases. CDR3 sequence (DNA): TGTGCCAGCTCACCACCGAAATCCCCAGGGTCGGAGAAGTTCTTC. It yields the protein CASSPPKSPGSEKFF.

In this sample, this clonotype turned up a few times. This rearrangement joins TRBV20-1 to TRBJ2-1; D assignment may be TRBD1 or TRBD2 (7 bases each). There are 12 residues in the CDR3. The V and J ends lost 5 bases and 10 bases respectively, with 15 bases between them. CDR1 and CDR2 from the germline V gene are DFQATT and SNEGSKA (reference sequence). The DNA of the CDR3 is TGCAGTGCTGAAAGCCAGGGGGGGGAGCAGTTCTTC. Amino acid sequence: CSAESQGGEQFF.

This clonotype was observed a handful of times. The rearrangement joins TRBV20-1 to TRBJ1-2; the match to TRBD1 covers 7 bases. V lost 5 bases to trimming and J lost 1 base; unmatched junction nucleotides: 4. Germline CDR1 reads DFQATT; CDR2 reads SNEGSKA (reference sequence). The CDR3 length is 13 residues. CDR3 protein: CSARTGINYGYTF. The CDR3 DNA sequence: TGCAGTGCTCGGACAGGAATTAACTATGGCTACACCTTC.

This clonotype was detected only a few times. The chain couples TRBV5-1 to TRBJ2-3; 10 nucleotides match TRBD2. The CDR3 spans 17 residues. Germline CDR1 reads SGHRS; CDR2 reads YFSETQ. The V segment lost 0 bases and the J segment 4 bases; nucleotides outside the gene matches: 8. The CDR3 here is CASSLAIAGGTSDTQYF. CDR3 nucleotides: TGCGCCAGCAGCTTGGCCATAGCGGGGGGCACCTCAGATACGCAGTATTTT.

This clonotype was found a few times. As DNA, the CDR3 is TGTGCCAGCAGTTACGGGGGCAGTTCGATCGGTGGCTACACCTTC. This encodes CASSYGGSSIGGYTF. The chain combines TRBV6-2 or TRBV6-3 with TRBJ1-2; D might be TRBD1 (6 bases). The CDR3 extends over 15 amino acids. Trimming took off 2 bases at V and 7 bases at J, with 17 bases between the two ends. CDR1 and CDR2 (germline): MNHEY, SVGEGT.

This chain uses TRBV12-3 or TRBV12-4 with TRBJ1-5; possibly TRBD1 for D (6 bases). This CDR3 has 14 residues. Trimming left V 4 bases short and J 1 base short, with 8 bases between. The CDR3 protein is CASSWQGSNQPQHF. DNA for the CDR3: TGTGCCAGCAGTTGGCAGGGGAGCAATCAGCCCCAGCATTTT.

This rearrangement joins TRBV12-3 or TRBV12-4 to TRBJ1-1; possible D gene TRBD1, 5 bases. This CDR3 is 13 amino acids long. Trimming pared 6 bases from V and 4 bases from J, leaving 12 bases between. CDR3 in amino acids: CASSPGRGTEAFF. In nucleotides, the CDR3 is TGTGCCAGCAGCCCGGGGCGTGGCACTGAAGCTTTCTTT.

The chain couples TRBV5-6 to TRBJ2-3; TRBD1 matches at 11 bases. Germline-derived CDR1 and CDR2 are SGHDT and YYEEEE. The CDR3 has 15 amino acids. The V and J ends lost 0 bases and 4 bases, in that order; junction bases with no gene match: 1. The CDR3 bases are TGTGCCAGCAGCTTGGTGGGACAGGGGGCAGATACGCAGTATTTT. This encodes CASSLVGQGADTQYF.

This clonotype showed up just a few times. The genes are TRBV12-3 or TRBV12-4 and TRBJ1-5; D unresolved. The CDR3 totals 14 residues. V gave up 3 bases and J gave up 2 bases, with 8 bases separating them. In nucleotides, the CDR3 is TGTGCCAGCAGTTTTGGGCTGCGCAATCAGCCCCAGCATTTT. Protein sequence: CASSFGLRNQPQHF.

The sample holds a few counts of this clonotype. V is TRBV7-2 and J is TRBJ2-7; 9 bases agree with TRBD1. The CDR3 is 17 residues long. Per the germline V gene, CDR1 is SGHTA and CDR2 is FQGNSA. Unmatched junction bases numbered 11, after V lost 3 bases and J lost 2 bases. Here the CDR3 DNA reads TGTGCCAGCAGCTTCCCGCCGGGTAACAGGGGGCCCTACGAGCAGTACTTC. This translates into CASSFPPGNRGPYEQYF.

This clonotype showed up just a few times. This chain uses TRBV7-2 with TRBJ1-1, with no clear D. Trimming removed 2 bases from V and 2 bases from J, with 9 bases in between. Per germline, CDR1 SGHTA and CDR2 FQGNSA. The CDR3 spans 14 residues. CDR3 protein: CASSLLGSNTEAFF. CDR3 coding DNA: TGTGCCAGCAGCTTACTTGGCAGTAACACTGAAGCTTTCTTT.

The V and J genes are TRBV20-1 and TRBJ2-1; 9 bases match TRBD1. Germline values: CDR1 DFQATT, CDR2 SNEGSKA (reference sequence). The CDR3 sequence is 13 residues long. In nucleotides, the CDR3 is TGCAGCCATAACAAGGAGACAGGGGGTGAGCAGTTCTTC. Translation gives CSHNKETGGEQFF.

The sample holds a few counts of this clonotype. This chain joins TRBV29-1 and TRBJ2-1; D is perhaps TRBD1 or TRBD2 (6 bases each). Germline V gene lookup returns CDR1 SQVTM and CDR2 ANQGSEA. Trimming cost V 7 bases and J 0 bases, with 13 bases left between them. This CDR3 spans 14 amino acids. DNA of the CDR3: TGCAGCGGGGCCGGGGGCAGCTCCTACAATGAGCAGTTCTTC. Its protein is CSGAGGSSYNEQFF.

The CDR3 loop is CASGYRGPETQYF. The CDR3 bases are TGTGCCAGCGGCTACAGGGGGCCGGAGACCCAGTACTTC. The chain has TRBV12-3 or TRBV12-4 and TRBJ2-5, with 9 bases fitting TRBD1. Trimming at V came to 8 bases and at J to 5 bases, leaving 6 bases not matched to a gene. The CDR3 sequence is 13 residues long.

This chain joins TRBV4-1 and TRBJ2-1; 9 nucleotides line up with TRBD2. V lost 8 bases and J lost 10; bases outside the gene matches: 6. The CDR3 sequence is 12 residues long. The germline gives CDR1 MGHRA, CDR2 YSYEKL. CDR3 region: CASSPSGIEQFF. DNA for the CDR3: TGCGCCAGCTCCCCTAGCGGGATCGAGCAGTTCTTC.

The chain recombines TRBV7-9 with TRBJ2-7, with TRBD2 identical over 16 bases. V was pared by 5 bases and J by 5 bases, with 6 bases of the junction left unmatched. Germline V gene lookup returns CDR1 SEHNR and CDR2 FQNEAQ (reference sequence). The CDR3 runs 16 residues. The CDR3 sequence: CASSLGLAGGLDEQYF. The CDR3 DNA reads as TGTGCCAGCAGCCTGGGACTAGCGGGGGGGCTCGACGAGCAGTACTTC.

This clonotype was detected only a few times. The chain links TRBV2 to TRBJ2-3, with TRBD1 matching over 9 bases. The CDR3 consists of 14 residues. Looked up from germline, CDR1 is SNHLY and CDR2 is FYNNEI. V dropped 7 bases and J dropped 6; count of bases not matched to a gene: 8. CDR3: CASNRDRAWDTQYF. Written as DNA, the CDR3 is TGTGCCAGCAACCGGGACAGGGCGTGGGATACGCAGTATTTT.

This clonotype was recorded a few times. V gene TRBV24-1 combines with J gene TRBJ2-5; 10 nucleotides align to TRBD2. J gave up 4 bases and V 7 bases, and 5 bases lay outside the gene matches. Germline assignment: CDR1 KGHDR and CDR2 SFDVKD. This CDR3 is 14 amino acids long. The CDR3 reads CATSSSGGGETQYF. CDR3 in DNA: TGTGCCACCAGCTCTAGCGGGGGAGGAGAGACCCAGTACTTC.

This clonotype has a handful of counts. J is TRBJ1-1 and V is TRBV12-3 or TRBV12-4; D not certain. Trimming took off 3 bases at V and 9 bases at J, with 14 bases between the two ends. CDR3 length equals 13 residues. Here the CDR3 reads CASSLGILIQAFF. DNA of the CDR3: TGTGCCAGCAGTTTGGGGATCCTTATCCAAGCTTTCTTT.

This clonotype turned up a few times. This chain connects TRBV10-1 to TRBJ2-1, with 14 bases that match TRBD2. Germline V gene data show CDR1 as WNHNN and CDR2 as SYGVQD (reference sequence). The ends lost 3 bases at V and 4 bases at J; junction bases unmatched: 5. This CDR3 region has 17 residues. The CDR3 region is CASSDQRTSGGYNEQFF. In DNA form, the CDR3 reads TGCGCCAGCAGTGACCAGAGGACTAGCGGGGGGTACAATGAGCAGTTCTTC.

This clonotype was recorded a few times. The chain employs TRBV20-1 and TRBJ2-3, with D possibly matching TRBD2 (7 bases). The CDR3 sequence is 12 residues long. CDR1 and CDR2 from the germline V gene are DFQATT and SNEGSKA (reference sequence). The V gene lost 7 bases and the J gene lost 4 bases, with 12 bases spanning the gap. CDR3 DNA: TGCAGTGGAGGGGGGGCCCCAGATACGCAGTATTTT. As protein: CSGGGAPDTQYF.

The table lists this clonotype with a few counts. The chain has TRBV7-9 and TRBJ1-2; weak D call: TRBD1 (5 bases). Per germline, CDR1 SEHNR and CDR2 FQNEAQ (reference sequence). The CDR3 consists of 16 residues. The V gene lost 2 bases and the J gene lost 4 bases, with 17 bases spanning the gap. CDR3 residues: CASSLPDTGLLYGYTF. DNA for the CDR3: TGTGCCAGCAGCTTACCGGACACGGGACTCCTCTATGGCTACACCTTC.

This clonotype was seen a handful of times. The gene calls are TRBV7-6 and TRBJ2-7; either TRBD1 or TRBD2 may supply D (5 bases each). Germline V CDR1 and CDR2: SGHVS, FNYEAQ. The V and J ends lost 5 bases and 5 bases respectively, with 16 bases between them. CDR3 length: 14 amino acids. The CDR3: CASSPSALGDEQYF. Written as DNA, the CDR3 is TGTGCCAGCAGCCCCTCAGCCCTGGGGGACGAGCAGTACTTC.

This clonotype has a handful of counts. The V gene is TRBV12-3 or TRBV12-4, the J gene TRBJ2-7; D is ambiguous. V was shortened by 5 bases and J by 2 bases, with 7 bases between the two germline ends. This CDR3 region has 12 residues. CDR3 amino acids: CASSPSPYEQYF. CDR3 bases: TGTGCCAGCAGTCCGTCTCCCTACGAGCAGTACTTC.

The chain has TRBV27 and TRBJ1-2; D is undetermined. CDR3 length: 14 amino acids. With 2 bases removed from V and 4 bases from J, the gap between germline ends came to 11 bases. From germline, CDR1 is MNHEY and CDR2 SMNVEV (reference sequence). The CDR3 here is CASSLGPQLYGYTF. In DNA form, the CDR3 reads TGTGCCAGCAGTTTAGGCCCACAACTCTATGGCTACACCTTC.

The gene calls are TRBV11-2 and TRBJ2-1; D unresolved. Trimming took off 0 bases at V and 7 bases at J, with 7 bases between the two ends. The length of the CDR3 is 13 residues. The germline gives CDR1 SGHAT, CDR2 FQNNGV. The CDR3 spells CASSLDGRNEQFF. The CDR3 region has the DNA TGTGCCAGCAGCTTAGATGGTCGGAATGAGCAGTTCTTC.

This clonotype was recorded many times. V is TRBV2 and J is TRBJ2-1; D ambiguous. Trimming removed 3 bases from V and 2 bases from J, with 8 bases in between. Germline assignment: CDR1 SNHLY and CDR2 FYNNEI. The CDR3 loop spans 14 amino acids. The CDR3, as DNA: TGTGCCAGCAGTGATGACGGAACCTACAATGAGCAGTTCTTC. It is translated as CASSDDGTYNEQFF.

This chain links TRBV6-1 with TRBJ2-3; D unresolved. In germline, CDR1 is MNHNS, CDR2 SASEGT. V was shortened by 3 bases and J by 1 base, with 5 bases between the two germline ends. This CDR3 contains 13 residues. The CDR3 here is CASSDHRTDTQYF. The CDR3 nucleotides are TGTGCCAGCAGTGATCACCGCACAGATACGCAGTATTTT.

In this sample, this clonotype turned up a few times. The rearrangement uses TRBV11-2 and TRBJ2-5, with 7 bases aligning to TRBD2. V lost 5 bases to trimming and J lost 3 bases; unmatched junction nucleotides: 9. CDR3 length: 15 amino acids. Looked up from germline, CDR1 is SGHAT and CDR2 is FQNNGV. DNA of the CDR3: TGTGCCAGCAGCCTACTAGCGCAAGGGGAAGAGACCCAGTACTTC. Translating gives CASSLLAQGEETQYF.